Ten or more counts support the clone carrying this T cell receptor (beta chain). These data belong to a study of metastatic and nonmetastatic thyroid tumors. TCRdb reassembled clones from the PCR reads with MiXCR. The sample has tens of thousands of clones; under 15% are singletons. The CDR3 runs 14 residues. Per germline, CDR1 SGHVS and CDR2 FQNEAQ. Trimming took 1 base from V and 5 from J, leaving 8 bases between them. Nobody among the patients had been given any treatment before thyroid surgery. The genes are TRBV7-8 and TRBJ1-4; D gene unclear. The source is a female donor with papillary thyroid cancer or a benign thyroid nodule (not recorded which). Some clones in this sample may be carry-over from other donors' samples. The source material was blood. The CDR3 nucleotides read TGTGCCAGCAGCTTAGGCGGGCGCAATGAAAAACTGTTTTTT. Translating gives CASSLGGRNEKLFF.